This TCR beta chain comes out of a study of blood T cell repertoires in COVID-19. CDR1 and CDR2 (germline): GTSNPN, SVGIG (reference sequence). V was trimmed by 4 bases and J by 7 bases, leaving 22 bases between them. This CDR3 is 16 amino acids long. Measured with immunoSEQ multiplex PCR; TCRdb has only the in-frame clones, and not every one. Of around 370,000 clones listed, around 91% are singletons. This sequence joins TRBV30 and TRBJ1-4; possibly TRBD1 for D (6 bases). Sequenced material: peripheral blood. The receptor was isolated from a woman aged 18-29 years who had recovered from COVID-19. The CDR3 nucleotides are TGTGCCTGGAATCTGGGACACCCTATCCGAGGTGAAAAACTGTTTTTT. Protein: CAWNLGHPIRGEKLFF.